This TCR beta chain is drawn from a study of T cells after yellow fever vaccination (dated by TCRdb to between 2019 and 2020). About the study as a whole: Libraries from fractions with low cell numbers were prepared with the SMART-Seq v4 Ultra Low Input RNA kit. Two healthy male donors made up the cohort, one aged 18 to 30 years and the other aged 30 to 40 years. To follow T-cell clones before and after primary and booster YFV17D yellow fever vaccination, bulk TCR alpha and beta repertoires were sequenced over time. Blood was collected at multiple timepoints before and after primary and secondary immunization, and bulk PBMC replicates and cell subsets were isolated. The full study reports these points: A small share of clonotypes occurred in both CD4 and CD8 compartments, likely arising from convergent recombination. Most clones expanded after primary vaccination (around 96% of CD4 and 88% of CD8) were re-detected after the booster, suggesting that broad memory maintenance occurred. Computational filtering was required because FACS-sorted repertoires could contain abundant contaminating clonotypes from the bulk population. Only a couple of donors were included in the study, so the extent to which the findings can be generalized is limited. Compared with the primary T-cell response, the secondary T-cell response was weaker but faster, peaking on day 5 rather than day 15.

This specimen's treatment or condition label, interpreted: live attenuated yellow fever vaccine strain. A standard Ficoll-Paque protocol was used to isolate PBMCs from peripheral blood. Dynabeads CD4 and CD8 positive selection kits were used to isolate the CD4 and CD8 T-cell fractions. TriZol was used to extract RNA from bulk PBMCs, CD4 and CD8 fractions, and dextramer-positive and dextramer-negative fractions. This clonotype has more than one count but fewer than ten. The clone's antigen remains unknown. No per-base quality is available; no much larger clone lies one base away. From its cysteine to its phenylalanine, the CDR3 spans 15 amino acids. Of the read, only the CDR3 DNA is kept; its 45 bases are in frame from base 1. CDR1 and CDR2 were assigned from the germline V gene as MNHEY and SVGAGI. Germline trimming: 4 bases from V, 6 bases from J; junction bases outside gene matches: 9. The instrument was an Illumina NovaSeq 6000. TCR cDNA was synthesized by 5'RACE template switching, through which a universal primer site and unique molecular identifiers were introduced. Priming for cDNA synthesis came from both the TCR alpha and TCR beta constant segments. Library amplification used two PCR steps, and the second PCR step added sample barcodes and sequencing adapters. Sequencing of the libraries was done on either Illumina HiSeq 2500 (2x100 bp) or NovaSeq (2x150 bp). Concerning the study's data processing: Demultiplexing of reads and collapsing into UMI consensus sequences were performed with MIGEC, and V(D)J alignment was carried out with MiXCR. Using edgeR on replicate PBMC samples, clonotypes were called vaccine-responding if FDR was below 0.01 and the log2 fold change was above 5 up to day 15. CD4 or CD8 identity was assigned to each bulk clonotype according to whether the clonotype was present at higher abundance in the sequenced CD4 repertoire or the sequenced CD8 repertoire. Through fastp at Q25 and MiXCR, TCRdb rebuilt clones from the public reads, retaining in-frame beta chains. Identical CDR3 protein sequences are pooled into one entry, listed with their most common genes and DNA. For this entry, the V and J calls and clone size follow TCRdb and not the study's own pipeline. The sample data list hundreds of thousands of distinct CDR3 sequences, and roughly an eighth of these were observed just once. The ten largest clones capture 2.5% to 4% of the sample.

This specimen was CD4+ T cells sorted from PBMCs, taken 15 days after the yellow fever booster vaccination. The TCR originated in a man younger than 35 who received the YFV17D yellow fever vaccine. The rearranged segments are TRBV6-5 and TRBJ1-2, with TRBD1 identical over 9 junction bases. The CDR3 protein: CASSFPGQGVHGYTF. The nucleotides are TGTGCCAGCAGTTTCCCGGGACAGGGCGTCCATGGCTACACCTTC.